The 21 T cell receptor beta chains below come from one sample, sequenced in a study of T cell responses to AZD1222 COVID-19 vaccine. Measured with immunoSEQ multiplex PCR; TCRdb has only the in-frame clones, and not every one. The sample shows roughly 140,000 clones, around 94% of them seen only once. The starting material was peripheral blood, obtained 28 days after the second AZD1222 dose. These receptors were taken from an adult who received the AZD1222 COVID-19 vaccine.

At least ten counts were recorded for this clone. The chain links TRBV14 to TRBJ2-2; D is possibly TRBD1 or TRBD2 (6 bases each). The CDR3 has 16 residues. Germline V gene lookup returns CDR1 SGHDN and CDR2 FVKESK. The V end lost 1 base, the J end lost 7 bases, and 16 bases lay between the germline ends. The CDR3: CASSQVRGPIGGELFF. CDR3 sequence (DNA): TGTGCCAGCAGCCAAGTCCGGGGGCCTATCGGCGGGGAGCTGTTTTTT.

V is TRBV28 and J is TRBJ2-7; 8 nucleotides match TRBD1. The trim removed 4 bases at V and 7 bases at J, leaving 6 bases unmatched. Germline values: CDR1 MDHEN, CDR2 SYDVKM. The CDR3 totals 13 residues. As DNA, the CDR3 is TGTGCCAGCAGTTCCAGGGGGCCCGGGGAGCAGTACGTC. This translates into CASSSRGPGEQYV.

The chain recombines TRBV7-9 with TRBJ2-2; perhaps TRBD2 as D (5 bases). Germline CDR1 is SEHNR and CDR2 is FQNEAQ (reference sequence). Trimming cost V 0 bases and J 6 bases, with 5 bases left between them. The length of the CDR3 is 13 residues. For the CDR3, the DNA is TGTGCCAGCAGCTTAGCGGGAGCCGGGGAGCTGTTTTTT. Translating gives CASSLAGAGELFF.

This sequence joins TRBV30 and TRBJ1-1, with D unresolved. CDR1 GTSNPN and CDR2 SVGIG come from the germline V gene (reference sequence). The V end lost 6 bases, the J end lost 10 bases, and 21 bases lay between the germline ends. The CDR3 spans 13 residues. CDR3 in amino acids: CACQGRRTWGAFF. In DNA form, the CDR3 reads TGTGCCTGTCAAGGACGAAGGACTTGGGGAGCTTTCTTT.

The V gene is TRBV2, the J gene TRBJ1-5; no clear D gene. Trimming took off 8 bases at V and 4 bases at J, with 15 bases between the two ends. Germline CDR1 SNHLY, CDR2 FYNNEI. This CDR3 has 14 residues. The DNA for the CDR3 is TGTGCCAGCGGAATCGATAGGGTGAATCAGCCCCAGCATTTT. Its translation: CASGIDRVNQPQHF.

This chain joins TRBV24-1 and TRBJ2-1; the D is unclear. There are 15 residues in the CDR3. The V gene lost 7 bases and the J gene lost 0 bases, with 12 bases spanning the gap. Germline assignment: CDR1 KGHDR and CDR2 SFDVKD. CDR3 amino acids: CATRWWRPSYNEQFF. The CDR3 nucleotides read TGTGCCACCAGGTGGTGGCGACCCTCCTACAATGAGCAGTTCTTC.

The rearrangement uses TRBV24-1 and TRBJ1-3; no firm D call. The ends were cut back, 9 bases at V and 2 bases at J, with 19 bases in the middle. Germline V gene sequence: CDR1 KGHDR, CDR2 SFDVKD. The length of the CDR3 is 16 residues. This CDR3 is CATPPGEEGAGNTIYF. CDR3 coding DNA: TGTGCCACCCCGCCCGGGGAGGAAGGAGCTGGAAACACCATATATTTT.

The gene calls are TRBV5-5 and TRBJ1-2; D gene uncertain. Per the germline V gene, CDR1 is SGHKS and CDR2 is YYEKEE (reference sequence). This CDR3 region has 12 residues. V was cut by 2 bases and J by 8 bases, with 10 bases left in between. This chain's CDR3 is CASSLRSRGYTF. The CDR3 nucleotides are TGTGCCAGCAGCTTAAGGTCGAGGGGCTACACCTTC. Full variable domain (rest looked up from reference TRBV5-5 and TRBJ1-2): DAGVTQSPTHLIKTRGQQVTLRCSPISGHKSVSWYQQVLGQGPQFIFQYYEKEERGRGNFPDRFSARQFPNYSSELNVNALLLGDSALYLCASSLRSRGYTFGSGTRLTVV.

The V gene is TRBV6-5, the J gene TRBJ2-7; a possible D gene is TRBD1 (5 bases). Trimming shortened V by 6 bases and J by 12 bases, and 21 bases separated the two germline ends. This CDR3 contains 13 residues. Germline assignment: CDR1 MNHEY and CDR2 SVGAGI. CDR3 sequence (DNA): TGTGCCAGCAGCATCGTAGGGGATGCACCTTTGTACGTC. Protein: CASSIVGDAPLYV.

The CDR3 sequence: CASSVGLADNEQFF. CDR3 DNA sequence: TGTGCCAGCAGCGTGGGACTGGCTGACAATGAGCAGTTCTTC. The chain has TRBV11-2 and TRBJ2-1, with a tentative D call TRBD2 (6 bases). The CDR3 spans 14 residues. Germline V gene data show CDR1 as SGHAT and CDR2 as FQNNGV. Trimming removed 5 bases from V and 5 bases from J, with 13 bases in between.

For the CDR3, the DNA is TGTGCCAGCAGTTTACGGCAAACAGTGAACACTGAAGCTTTCTTT. This gives the protein CASSLRQTVNTEAFF. The chain employs TRBV28 and TRBJ1-1; D not certain. CDR1 is MDHEN and CDR2 is SYDVKM in the germline V gene. The V and J ends lost 2 bases and 0 bases respectively, with 10 bases between them. The CDR3 extends over 15 amino acids.

CDR3 region: CASSSSHRGQETQYF. The CDR3 DNA reads as TGTGCCAGCAGTTCGTCCCACAGGGGACAAGAGACCCAGTACTTC. The chain recombines TRBV27 with TRBJ2-5; 7 bases match TRBD1. The CDR3 has 15 amino acids. The germline CDR1 and CDR2 sequences are MNHEY and SMNVEV (reference sequence). Unmatched junction bases numbered 7, after V lost 4 bases and J lost 2 bases.

This rearrangement joins TRBV4-1 to TRBJ1-2; 8 nucleotides line up with TRBD1. The CDR3 is 15 amino acids. CDR1 and CDR2 (germline): MGHRA, YSYEKL. Trimming at V came to 3 bases and at J to 4 bases, leaving 7 bases not matched to a gene. As DNA, the CDR3 is TGCGCCAGCAGCCACCCCAGCGGGACAGGCTATGGCTACACCTTC. Residues: CASSHPSGTGYGYTF.

This chain connects TRBV19 to TRBJ2-3; 9 bases fit TRBD1. This CDR3 contains 14 residues. In germline, CDR1 is LNHDA, CDR2 SQIVND (reference sequence). The ends lost 9 bases at V and 4 bases at J; junction bases unmatched: 8. The CDR3 reads CASAQGAFADTQYF. The CDR3 DNA is TGTGCCAGCGCACAGGGGGCATTTGCAGATACGCAGTATTTT.

The rearrangement joins TRBV28 to TRBJ1-2, with TRBD1 matching over 7 bases. J gave up 2 bases and V 5 bases, and 5 bases lay outside the gene matches. CDR1 is MDHEN and CDR2 is SYDVKM in the germline V gene. The length of the CDR3 is 14 residues. The CDR3 here is CASSTTTGNYGYTF. The CDR3 DNA follows: TGTGCCAGCAGTACAACGACAGGGAACTATGGCTACACCTTC.

The chain employs TRBV6-5 and TRBJ1-3; no clear D. The CDR3 extends over 15 amino acids. The germline V and J ends were trimmed by 6 bases and 6 bases, with 18 bases remaining between them. Germline loops: CDR1 MNHEY, CDR2 SVGAGI. CDR3 nucleotide sequence: TGTGCCAGCAGGGGCCCTAACCGCATGAAAAACACCATATATTTT. This sequence encodes CASRGPNRMKNTIYF.

The V and J genes are TRBV19 and TRBJ1-5; 8 nucleotides agree with TRBD1. Germline V gene lookup returns CDR1 LNHDA and CDR2 SQIVND (reference sequence). This CDR3 region has 15 residues. V was pared by 5 bases and J by 2 bases, with 5 bases of the junction left unmatched. This CDR3 reads CASSYAQGGNQPQHF. As DNA, the CDR3 is TGTGCCAGTAGTTATGCACAGGGGGGCAATCAGCCCCAGCATTTT.

In this sample, this clone turned up once. The V and J genes are TRBV6-2 or TRBV6-3 and TRBJ1-2, with TRBD1 matching 11 bases. Germline V lookup: CDR1 MNHEY, CDR2 SVGEGT. Unmatched junction bases numbered 11, after V lost 6 bases and J lost 5 bases. The CDR3 runs 16 residues. The DNA for the CDR3 is TGTGCCAGCAGCGAACCTCCGGGACAGGGGGTGTATGGCTACACCTTC. It yields the protein CASSEPPGQGVYGYTF.

The J gene is TRBJ2-5, the V gene TRBV7-3, with 9 bases aligning to TRBD1. The CDR3 has 18 residues. The germline gives CDR1 SGHTA, CDR2 FQGTGA. After removal of 1 base from V and 2 bases from J, the junction contained 11 bases not matched to a gene. The CDR3 sequence is CASSLNRQDRGPQETQYF. DNA of the CDR3: TGTGCCAGCAGCTTAAATCGGCAGGACAGGGGTCCGCAAGAGACCCAGTACTTC.

The CDR3 reads CASSLSGQGGDDTQYF. The CDR3 DNA reads as TGTGCCAGCAGCTTATCGGGACAGGGGGGAGACGATACGCAGTATTTT. V usage is TRBV7-3 and J usage is TRBJ2-3; 11 bases align to TRBD1. The V and J ends lost 2 bases and 6 bases, in that order; junction bases with no gene match: 7. The CDR3 runs 16 residues. From germline, CDR1 is SGHTA and CDR2 FQGTGA.

The chain employs TRBV12-3 or TRBV12-4 and TRBJ1-3; D is undetermined. This CDR3 spans 10 amino acids. The germline V and J ends were trimmed by 3 bases and 9 bases, with 3 bases remaining between them. The CDR3 DNA follows: TGTGCCAGCAGTTTTTCCACCATATATTTT. Its protein is CASSFSTIYF.